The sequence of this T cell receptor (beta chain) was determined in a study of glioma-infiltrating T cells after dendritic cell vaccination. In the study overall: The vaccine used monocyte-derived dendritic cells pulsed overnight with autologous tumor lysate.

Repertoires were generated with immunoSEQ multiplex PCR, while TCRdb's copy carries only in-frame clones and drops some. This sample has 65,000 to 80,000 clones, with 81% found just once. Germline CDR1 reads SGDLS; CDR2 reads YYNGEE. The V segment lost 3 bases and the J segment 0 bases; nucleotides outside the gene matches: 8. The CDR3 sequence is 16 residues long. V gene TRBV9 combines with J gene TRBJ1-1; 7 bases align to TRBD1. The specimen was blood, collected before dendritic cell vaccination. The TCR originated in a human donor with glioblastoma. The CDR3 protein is CASSGPPGQMNTEAFF. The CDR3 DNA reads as TGTGCCAGCAGCGGCCCTCCGGGACAGATGAACACTGAAGCTTTCTTT.